This T cell receptor (beta chain) came from a study of regulatory T cells in long-lasting Graves disease. The sample holds many counts of this clonotype. Time point here: newly diagnosed GD, antithyroid drugs for less than 3 months. RNA from PBMCs was the source of the TCR library. CDR3 regions were amplified by Arm-PCR using iRepertoire HTBI primers to build TCR beta libraries. TCRdb re-called the multiplex PCR reads through MiXCR, storing one row per CDR3 protein. This repertoire shows around 250,000 distinct CDR3 sequences, under 20% found once; its top ten account for about 14%. This sample was also put to use in a study of T cells in Graves' hyperthyroidism and ophthalmopathy. That report adds: Those patients with uncontrolled infection, other autoimmune disease, pregnancy or lactation were excluded. First-round RT-PCR of the TCR CDR3 relied on the HTBI primer set. Appearing also in blood were most of the thyroid clonotypes expanded above 0.001.

This clonotype originated in a woman in her twenties or thirties with Graves disease. This sample comprised peripheral blood mononuclear cells (PBMCs), obtained at new diagnosis, from a patient treated with antithyroid drugs.

CDR3 amino acids: CSARAGSGNTEAFF. CDR3 in DNA: TGCAGTGCTAGAGCTGGCTCCGGGAACACTGAAGCTTTCTTT. The J gene is TRBJ1-1, the V gene TRBV20-1; no firm D call. Germline V gene sequence: CDR1 DFQATT, CDR2 SNEGSKA (reference sequence). The CDR3 loop spans 14 amino acids. The V end was cut by 1 base, the J end by 1 base, with 10 bases between.